This entry describes one T cell receptor beta chain. Antigen: not known. Expressed TCRB transcripts got sequenced, as all isolated RNA was reverse transcribed. Method: immunoSEQ multiplex PCR; TCRdb's copy keeps in-frame clones and lacks some. The sample shows about 260,000 clones, just over 20% of them seen only once. The data were obtained in a study of beta chain features in type 1 diabetes. Germline V lookup: CDR1 MGHDK, CDR2 SYGVNS. Trimming pared 1 base from V and 7 bases from J, leaving 14 bases between. The CDR3 loop spans 15 amino acids. Study-wide results and caveats: Moderately but significantly shorter TCRB CDR3s were found in Type 1 diabetes patients in all four CD4+ subsets.

The chain is built from TRBV25-1 and TRBJ2-1, with D possibly TRBD2 on 5 matching bases. The clonotype comes from a woman aged 40 to 50 with type 1 diabetes. The sequenced sample was naive CD4+ T cells from blood. The CDR3 DNA sequence: TGTGCCAGCAGTGAATCAGGTCTAGCCGGGAATGAGCAGTTCTTC. The encoded protein is CASSESGLAGNEQFF.